What follows are 24 T cell receptor beta chains derived from one specimen sequenced in a study of T cell responses to AZD1222 COVID-19 vaccine. Profiled with immunoSEQ multiplex PCR; TCRdb holds only in-frame clones, not every one. The table shows approximately 80,000 clones, with around 89% occurring only once. The sequencing used peripheral blood, collected on day 0 of AZD1222 vaccination. The source is an adult in good health.

V gene TRBV9 combines with J gene TRBJ2-3, with D possibly called TRBD1 or TRBD2 (5 bases each). The V end lost 0 bases, the J end lost 2 bases, and 13 bases lay between the germline ends. The CDR3 runs to 16 residues. Germline CDR1 SGDLS, CDR2 YYNGEE. CDR3 sequence (DNA): TGTGCCAGCAGCGTAGAGGGGTGGGGAGACACAGATACGCAGTATTTT. It is translated as CASSVEGWGDTDTQYF. The complete variable domain, with remaining parts taken from reference TRBV9 and TRBJ2-3, reads DSGVTQTPKHLITATGQRVTLRCSPRSGDLSVYWYQQSLDQGLQFLIQYYNGEERAKGNILERFSAQQFPDLHSELNLSSLELGDSALYFCASSVEGWGDTDTQYFGPGTRLTVL.

In its sample, this clone was seen once. The rearrangement uses TRBV9 and TRBJ2-3; D remains ambiguous. Per germline, CDR1 SGDLS and CDR2 YYNGEE. V lost 2 bases and J 6 bases, leaving 10 bases between the germline ends. There are 13 residues in the CDR3. CDR3 sequence: CASSVFEADTQYF. Written as DNA, the CDR3 is TGTGCCAGCAGCGTGTTTGAGGCGGATACGCAGTATTTT.

For this clone: At one end, the junction sequence differs from germline, possibly due to a read error. This chain uses TRBV2 with TRBJ2-2; 7 bases map to TRBD1. The CDR3 totals 14 residues. Germline V gene lookup returns CDR1 SNHLY and CDR2 FYNNEI. Here the CDR3 reads CASRETGPTGELFF. The CDR3 region has the DNA TGTGCCAGCCGTGAGACAGGGCCCACCGGGGAGCTGTTTTTT.

This clone was found once. CDR3 in amino acids: CASSRTANTEAFF. As DNA, the CDR3 is TGTGCCAGCAGCCGGACAGCGAACACTGAAGCTTTCTTT. The V call is TRBV3-1 (or the pseudogene TRBV3-2), the J call TRBJ1-1, with TRBD1 as a possible D gene (6 bases). Germline CDR1 LGHDT, CDR2 YNNKEL (reference sequence). Trimming removed 4 bases from V and 1 base from J, with 7 bases in between. The CDR3 runs to 13 residues.

V and J are TRBV5-6 and TRBJ2-7; 11 nucleotides line up with TRBD1. The V gene end was trimmed by 4 bases and the J gene end by 7 bases; junction bases not matched to a gene: 10. The V gene's germline CDR1 is SGHDT and CDR2 YYEEEE. This CDR3 spans 15 amino acids. The chain's CDR3 is CASSRADRGPREQYF. As DNA, the CDR3 is TGTGCCAGCAGCCGTGCGGACAGGGGGCCCAGAGAGCAGTACTTC.

The chain is built from TRBV2 and TRBJ1-6; possible D gene TRBD1, 5 bases. Germline-derived CDR1 and CDR2 are SNHLY and FYNNEI. The germline V and J ends were trimmed by 5 bases and 0 bases, with 14 bases remaining between them. The CDR3 extends over 17 amino acids. CDR3 sequence: CASSKDISSSYNSPLHF. The DNA of the CDR3 is TGTGCCAGCAGTAAGGACATCTCGAGCTCCTATAATTCACCCCTCCACTTT.

The gene calls are TRBV7-3 and TRBJ1-2; 10 nucleotides align to TRBD1. Trimming took 2 bases from V and 13 from J; bases not matched to a gene: 10. The germline V gene has CDR1 SGHTA and CDR2 FQGTGA. This CDR3 contains 14 residues. Written as DNA, the CDR3 is TGTGCCAGCAGCTTAGGGGCTGGGACAGGGGAGTTCACCTTC. Its translation is CASSLGAGTGEFTF.

V usage is TRBV6-5 and J usage is TRBJ1-3; 7 nucleotides line up with TRBD1. J was trimmed by 0 bases and V by 4 bases; bases with no gene match: 0. There are 14 residues in the CDR3. CDR1 is MNHEY and CDR2 is SVGAGI in the germline V gene. CDR3: CASSWTGSGNTIYF. CDR3 nucleotide sequence: TGTGCCAGCAGTTGGACAGGCTCTGGAAACACCATATATTTT.

The V call is TRBV12-5, the J call TRBJ2-3; D unclear. The germline V and J ends were trimmed by 0 bases and 2 bases, with 9 bases remaining between them. The CDR3 extends over 15 amino acids. Germline V gene lookup returns CDR1 LGHNT and CDR2 FRNRAP. The CDR3 DNA reads TGTGCTAGTGGTTTGGTACTGGGTCCCACAGATACGCAGTATTTT. Protein: CASGLVLGPTDTQYF.

This chain joins TRBV2 and TRBJ1-2; possible D gene TRBD1, 5 bases. CDR1 is SNHLY, CDR2 FYNNEI, per germline. This CDR3 has 14 amino acids. V lost 3 bases, J lost 5 bases, and 13 bases lay in between. CDR3 sequence reads: CASSDDSVGYGYTF. CDR3 nucleotides: TGTGCCAGCAGTGATGACAGCGTGGGGTATGGCTACACCTTC.

V is TRBV15 and J is TRBJ2-5; 9 nucleotides line up with TRBD1. The CDR3 is made up of 15 amino acids. J was trimmed by 2 bases and V by 5 bases; bases with no gene match: 6. Germline CDR1 and CDR2: LNHNV and YYDKDF (reference sequence). CDR3 in DNA: TGTGCCACCAGCGGGGGGACAGGGTCACAAGAGACCCAGTACTTC. Translation gives CATSGGTGSQETQYF.

This chain uses TRBV5-1 with TRBJ1-2; D is possibly TRBD1 (5 bases). This CDR3 region has 12 residues. From germline, CDR1 is SGHRS and CDR2 YFSETQ. Trimming removed 9 bases at V and 3 bases at J, with 12 bases between. CDR3 in amino acids: CATSTDYYGYTF. In DNA form, the CDR3 reads TGCGCCACCTCGACAGACTACTATGGCTACACCTTC.

This rearrangement joins TRBV27 to TRBJ1-5; the D gene is possibly TRBD1 (6 bases). V was cut by 5 bases and J by 2 bases, with 10 bases left in between. Germline values: CDR1 MNHEY, CDR2 SMNVEV (reference sequence). CDR3 length equals 14 residues. This chain's CDR3 is CASSSRQGNQPQHF. As DNA, the CDR3 is TGTGCCAGCAGTAGTAGACAGGGCAATCAGCCCCAGCATTTT.

The gene calls are TRBV6-6 and TRBJ1-1, with a possible D match to TRBD1 (5 bases). V was trimmed by 6 bases and J by 4 bases, leaving 18 bases between them. The CDR3 length is 15 residues. Germline V gene lookup returns CDR1 MNHNY and CDR2 SVGAGI (reference sequence). The CDR3 DNA follows: TGTGCCAGCAGGGTCACGACGGGGGGACTCACTGAAGCTTTCTTT. Translated: CASRVTTGGLTEAFF.

The chain couples TRBV4-1 to TRBJ1-1; TRBD1 matches 9 bases. The germline CDR1 and CDR2 sequences are MGHRA and YSYEKL. V shed 7 bases and J 2 bases; nucleotides not matched to a gene: 11. This CDR3 has 16 residues. As DNA, the CDR3 is TGCGCCAGCACCCATCAACCGGGACAGGGAAACACTGAAGCTTTCTTT. It translates to CASTHQPGQGNTEAFF.

The rearrangement joins TRBV9 to TRBJ1-6; tentative D call: TRBD1 (6 bases). V lost 2 bases to trimming and J lost 5 bases, with 20 bases between them. Germline loops: CDR1 SGDLS, CDR2 YYNGEE. The length of the CDR3 is 18 residues. The CDR3 nucleotides are TGTGCCAGCAGCGTCGGGGGTAGAACGAACAGGGATAATTCACCCCTCCACTTT. Residues: CASSVGGRTNRDNSPLHF.

This clone rates as medium-sized (0.01 to 0.1%). The chain combines TRBV25-1 with TRBJ1-4; D uncertain. From germline, CDR1 is MGHDK and CDR2 SYGVNS. V was trimmed by 6 bases and J by 6 bases, leaving 14 bases between them. The CDR3 loop spans 14 amino acids. The CDR3 is CASSIVGEHEKLFF. CDR3 coding DNA: TGTGCCAGCAGCATCGTTGGAGAGCATGAAAAACTGTTTTTT.

This sequence joins TRBV9 and TRBJ2-1; TRBD2 matches 10 bases. CDR3 size: 17 residues. Germline V gene sequence: CDR1 SGDLS, CDR2 YYNGEE. Trimming took 2 bases from V and 2 from J; bases not matched to a gene: 7. For the CDR3, the DNA is TGTGCCAGCAGCGTCCTAGCGGGGGCGTATACCTACAATGAGCAGTTCTTC. Residues: CASSVLAGAYTYNEQFF.

The chain carries TRBV27 and TRBJ1-5; D call uncertain. The V gene's germline CDR1 is MNHEY and CDR2 SMNVEV (reference sequence). The V and J ends lost 3 bases and 4 bases respectively, with 10 bases between them. CDR3 size: 14 residues. This CDR3 is CASSFAGANQPQHF. For the CDR3, the DNA is TGTGCCAGCAGTTTCGCGGGCGCAAATCAGCCCCAGCATTTT.

The V and J genes are TRBV7-8 and TRBJ1-3; D is uncertain. The germline CDR1 and CDR2 sequences are SGHVS and FQNEAQ. V lost 5 bases and J 2 bases, leaving 10 bases between the germline ends. This CDR3 is built from 14 residues. The CDR3 region has the DNA TGTGCCAGCAGCCTACAGACGACTGGAAACACCATATATTTT. Amino acid sequence: CASSLQTTGNTIYF.

V is TRBV25-1 and J is TRBJ2-3, with 10 bases that match TRBD1. Germline V CDR1 and CDR2: MGHDK, SYGVNS. The length of the CDR3 is 14 residues. V dropped 7 bases and J dropped 4; count of bases not matched to a gene: 5. The DNA of the CDR3 is TGTGCCAGCAAGACAGGGGGCTTGCCAGATACGCAGTATTTT. Encoded protein: CASKTGGLPDTQYF.

This chain joins TRBV27 and TRBJ1-2; maybe TRBD1 (6 bases). V was cut by 4 bases and J by 0 bases, with 24 bases left in between. Germline CDR1 is MNHEY and CDR2 is SMNVEV (reference sequence). The CDR3 runs 19 residues. This CDR3 reads CASSSPRKRGQGANYGYTF. The CDR3 DNA reads TGTGCCAGCAGTTCCCCCCGTAAGAGGGGACAAGGGGCTAACTATGGCTACACCTTC.

The rearrangement links TRBV4-1 to TRBJ1-6, with 8 bases fitting TRBD1. Per germline, CDR1 MGHRA and CDR2 YSYEKL. With V trimmed by 2 bases and J by 10 bases, 13 bases remained unmatched. CDR3 length: 17 residues. In DNA form, the CDR3 reads TGCGCCAGCAGCCAACCGCTCGGACAGGGAGGAGGGTCACCCCTCCACTTT. Its translation: CASSQPLGQGGGSPLHF.

This chain links TRBV27 with TRBJ1-5; D not resolved. From germline, CDR1 is MNHEY and CDR2 SMNVEV (reference sequence). V was cut by 2 bases and J by 0 bases, with 5 bases left in between. This CDR3 has 14 amino acids. CDR3 region: CASSLGYSNQPQHF. In DNA form, the CDR3 reads TGTGCCAGCAGTTTAGGGTATAGCAATCAGCCCCAGCATTTT.